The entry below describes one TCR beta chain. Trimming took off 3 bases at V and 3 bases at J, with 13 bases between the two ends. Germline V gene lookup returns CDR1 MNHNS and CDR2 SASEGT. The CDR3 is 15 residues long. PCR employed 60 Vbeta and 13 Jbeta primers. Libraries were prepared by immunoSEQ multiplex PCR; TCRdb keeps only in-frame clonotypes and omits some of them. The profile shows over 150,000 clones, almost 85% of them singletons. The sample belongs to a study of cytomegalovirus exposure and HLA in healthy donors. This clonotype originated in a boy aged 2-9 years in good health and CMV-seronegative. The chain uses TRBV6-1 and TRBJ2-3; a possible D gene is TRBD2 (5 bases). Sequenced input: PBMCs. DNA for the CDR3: TGTGCCAGCAGTGAGAGGGCGTGGGGAACAGATACGCAGTATTTT. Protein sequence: CASSERAWGTDTQYF.